This TCR beta chain came from a study of blood T cell repertoires in COVID-19. Turning to the study itself: The United States, Italy and Spain supplied acute and convalescent COVID-19 samples. T cells, B-cell-depleted T cells, or PBMCs supplied cDNA or gDNA.

Authors' methods: Reference gene primer amplification yielded estimated nucleated cell counts. Clones were read by immunoSEQ multiplex PCR, and TCRdb kept only the in-frame ones, dropping some. The V and J calls and clone size were taken over from that table, and D and trimming were inferred from the DNA. Of around 350,000 clones in the sample, around nine tenths were seen once. The table lists this clone with a count of one. Per the germline V gene, CDR1 is SGHDT and CDR2 is YYEEEE. Trimming took 0 bases from V and 0 from J, leaving 7 bases between them. This CDR3 spans 14 amino acids. This clonotype was sampled from a human donor in a cohort sampled during active COVID-19. Sequencing used peripheral blood. The chain carries TRBV5-6 and TRBJ2-7, with D unclear. The DNA of the CDR3 is TGTGCCAGCAGCTTGGACACCAACTCCTACGAGCAGTACTTC. This codes for CASSLDTNSYEQYF.